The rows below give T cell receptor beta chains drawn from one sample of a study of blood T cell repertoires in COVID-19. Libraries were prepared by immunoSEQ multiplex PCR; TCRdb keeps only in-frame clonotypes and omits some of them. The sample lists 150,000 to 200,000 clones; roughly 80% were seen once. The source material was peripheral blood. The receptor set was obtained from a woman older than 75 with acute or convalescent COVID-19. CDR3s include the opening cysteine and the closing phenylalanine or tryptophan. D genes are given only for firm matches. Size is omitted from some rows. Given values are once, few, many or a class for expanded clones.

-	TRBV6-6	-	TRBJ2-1	TGTGCCAGCAGTTATAGCGTTAATGAGCAGTTCTTC	CASSYSVNEQFF
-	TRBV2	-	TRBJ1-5	TGTGCCAGCAGTCCCCCCGGAGTTGGCGGCAATCAGCCCCAGCATTTT	CASSPPGVGGNQPQHF
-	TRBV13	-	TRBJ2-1	TGTGCCAGCAGCTTAGCGGGAATCTCCTACAATGAGCAGTTCTTC	CASSLAGISYNEQFF
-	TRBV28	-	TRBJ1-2	TGTGCCAGCAGCTTGGGGGCAGGGAACTATGGCTACACCTTC	CASSLGAGNYGYTF
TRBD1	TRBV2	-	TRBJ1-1	TGTGCCAGCAGAGGGGACAGGAACACTGAAGCTTTCTTT	CASRGDRNTEAFF
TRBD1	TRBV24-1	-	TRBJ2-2	TGTGCCACCAGTGACTGGACAGGTACCGGGGAGCTGTTTTTT	CATSDWTGTGELFF
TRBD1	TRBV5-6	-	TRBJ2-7	TGTGCCAGCAGCTTGTTAGGGACAGAGAGCTCCTACGAGCAGTACTTC	CASSLLGTESSYEQYF
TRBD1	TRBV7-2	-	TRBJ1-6	TGTGCCAGCAGACGCAGGACAGGGGTGAATTCACCCCTCCACTTT	CASRRRTGVNSPLHF
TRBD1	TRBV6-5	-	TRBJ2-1	TGTGCCAGCAGTTACACACAGGGGGCGGCGAATGAGCAGTTCTTC	CASSYTQGAANEQFF
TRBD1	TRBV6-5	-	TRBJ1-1	TGTGCCAGCAGCCAATTTTCAGGGGGCACTGAAGCTTTCTTT	CASSQFSGGTEAFF
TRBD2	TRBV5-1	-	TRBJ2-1	TGCGCCAGCAGCTTTAGCGGGGGGGCCAATGAGCAGTTCTTC	CASSFSGGANEQFF
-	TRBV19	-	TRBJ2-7	TGTGCCAGTAAGGGGTCGGGCTCCTACGAGCAGTACTTC	CASKGSGSYEQYF
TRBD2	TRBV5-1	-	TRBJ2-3	TGCGCCAGCAGCGGGGGACTAGCGGTGAGAGATACGCAGTATTTT	CASSGGLAVRDTQYF
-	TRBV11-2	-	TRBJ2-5	TGTGCCAGCAGCTTAGTTAGCGGAGAGACCCAGTACTTC	CASSLVSGETQYF
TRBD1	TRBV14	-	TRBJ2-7	TGTGCCAGCAGCCAAGGTCAGGGGGCCTACGAGCAGTACTTC	CASSQGQGAYEQYF
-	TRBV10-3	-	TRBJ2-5	TGTGCCATCAAAGGACAGCCTCAAGAGACCCAGTACTTC	CAIKGQPQETQYF
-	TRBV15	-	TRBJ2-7	TGTGCCACCAGCAGTGGGGCCCTGCCCTCCTACGAGCAGTACTTC	CATSSGALPSYEQYF
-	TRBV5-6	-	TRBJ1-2	TGTGCCAGCAGCTTGGACACCTTCTATGGCTACACCTTC	CASSLDTFYGYTF
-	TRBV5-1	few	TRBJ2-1	TGCGCCAGCAGCTTAGGTGGGAGCTCCTACAATGAGCAGTTCTTC	CASSLGGSSYNEQFF
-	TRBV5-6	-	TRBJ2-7	TGTGCCAGCAGCTTAGGATGGAGGCGGCTAGGTGTCCACGAGCAGTACTTC	CASSLGWRRLGVHEQYF
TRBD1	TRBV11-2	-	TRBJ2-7	TGTGCCAGCAGAGTACCGGGACAGAGGGGCGAGCAGTACTTC	CASRVPGQRGEQYF
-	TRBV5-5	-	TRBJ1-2	TGTGCCAGCAGCTTGTGGGACACCGCTAACTATGGCTACACCTTC	CASSLWDTANYGYTF
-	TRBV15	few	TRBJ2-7	TGTGCCACCAGCAGAGATAGGGCGGGGCGCGAGCAGTACTTC	CATSRDRAGREQYF
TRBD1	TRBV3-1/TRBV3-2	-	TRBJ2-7	TGTGCCAGCAGCCCACTGAACAGGGGCCGGAGCTACGAGCAGTACTTC	CASSPLNRGRSYEQYF
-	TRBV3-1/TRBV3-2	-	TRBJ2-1	TGTGCCAGCAGCCAAGGTCCCGGGTACAATGAGCAGTTCTTC	CASSQGPGYNEQFF
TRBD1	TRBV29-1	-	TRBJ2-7	TGCAGCGTCTCCCGGACAGGGTCTGTCTACGAGCAGTACTTC	CSVSRTGSVYEQYF
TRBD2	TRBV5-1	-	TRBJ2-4	TGCGCCAGCAGGGTAGCGGGAGATGGGGGAGCCAAAAACATTCAGTACTTC	CASRVAGDGGAKNIQYF
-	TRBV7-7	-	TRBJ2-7	TGTGCTAGCAGCTTGGGGCAGAAATACGAGCAGTACTTC	CASSLGQKYEQYF
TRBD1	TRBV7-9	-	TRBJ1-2	TGTGCCAGCAGCTCCCCGGGACAGGAGCTCTATGGCTACACCTTC	CASSSPGQELYGYTF
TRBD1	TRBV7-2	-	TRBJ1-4	TGTGCCAGCAGCCCCGAGGGGGCCCTTAATGAAAAACTGTTTTTT	CASSPEGALNEKLFF
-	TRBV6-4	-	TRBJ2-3	TGTGCCAGCCCCGAGGGGGACAATTTAGGAGATACGCAGTATTTT	CASPEGDNLGDTQYF
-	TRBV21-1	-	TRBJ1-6	TGTGCCAGCAGCCTCCGGGACAGGGGATTTCCTGGACCTAATTCACCCCTCCACTTT	CASSLRDRGFPGPNSPLHF
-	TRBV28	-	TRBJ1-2	TGTGCCAGCAGACCAGGGCTCTATGGCTACACCTTC	CASRPGLYGYTF
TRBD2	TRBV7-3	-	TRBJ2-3	TGTGCCAGCAGCTCGCGCCCTAGCGGGGATGCAGATACGCAGTATTTT	CASSSRPSGDADTQYF
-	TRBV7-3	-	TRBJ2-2	TGTGCCAGCAGCCCCCGTACGGGGACGAACACCGGGGAGCTGTTTTTT	CASSPRTGTNTGELFF
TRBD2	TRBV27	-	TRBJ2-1	TGTGCCAGCAGTTTTACGGCGGGGGGGTACAATGAGCAGTTCTTC	CASSFTAGGYNEQFF
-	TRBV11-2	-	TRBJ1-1	TGTGCCAGCAGCTCCCTCTTTCGAGTGGTGAACACTGAAGCTTTCTTT	CASSSLFRVVNTEAFF
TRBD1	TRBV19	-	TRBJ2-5	TGTGCCAGTAGTAAGATGGGACAGAAGCAAGAGACCCAGTACTTC	CASSKMGQKQETQYF
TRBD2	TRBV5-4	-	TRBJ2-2	TGTGCCAGCAGCTTACAGCGGGGGAACACCGGGGAGCTGTTTTTT	CASSLQRGNTGELFF
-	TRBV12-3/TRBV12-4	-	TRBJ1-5	TGTGCCAGCAGACAGGGCAATCAGCCCCAGCATTTT	CASRQGNQPQHF
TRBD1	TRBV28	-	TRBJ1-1	TGTGCCACCAGGGGGGGCACTGAAGCTTTCTTT	CATRGGTEAFF
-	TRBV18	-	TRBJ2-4	TGTGCCAGCTCACCAATCCAGGGGGCCAAAAACATTCAGTACTTC	CASSPIQGAKNIQYF
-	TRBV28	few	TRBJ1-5	TGTGCCAGCAGTCCCTCCGGGGAATCCTATGGCAATCAGCCCCAGCATTTT	CASSPSGESYGNQPQHF
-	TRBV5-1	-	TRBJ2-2	TGCGCCAGCCAATTCGGGGCGGGAAATTTCCCCGGGGAGCTGTTTTTT	CASQFGAGNFPGELFF
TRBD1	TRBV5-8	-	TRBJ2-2	TGTGCCAGCAGCTTTCAGGGGGCAGGGACCGGGGAGCTGTTTTTT	CASSFQGAGTGELFF
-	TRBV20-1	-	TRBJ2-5	TGCAGTGCCAGTGGGCCGGAGGGAAACCAAGAGACCCAGTACTTC	CSASGPEGNQETQYF
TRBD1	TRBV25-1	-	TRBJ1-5	TGTGCCAGCAGTAAGAAGAGGGGGCGGTGGTTGGAGCCCCAGCATTTT	CASSKKRGRWLEPQHF
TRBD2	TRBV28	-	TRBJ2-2	TGTGCTACAGCAGGAGGTAGCGGGAAGGTCGGGGAGCTGTTTTTT	CATAGGSGKVGELFF
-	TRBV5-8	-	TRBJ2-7	TGTGCCAGCAGCTGGAATCGGGGGAGCTCCTACGAGCAGTACTTC	CASSWNRGSSYEQYF
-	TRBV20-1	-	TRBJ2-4	TGCAGTGCTAGTTGGGGGCTTGGAAACATTCAGTACTTC	CSASWGLGNIQYF
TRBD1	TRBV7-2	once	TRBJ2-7	TGTGCCAGCAGCCCAGGGGGCGCCTACGAGCAGTACTTC	CASSPGGAYEQYF
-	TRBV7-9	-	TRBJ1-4	TGTGCCAGCAGCTTCCTGAGGAGTTTAGGCGAAAAACTGTTTTTT	CASSFLRSLGEKLFF
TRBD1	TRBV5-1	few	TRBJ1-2	TGCGCCAGCAGCTTGAATGGACAGGCGACTAACTATGGCTACACCTTC	CASSLNGQATNYGYTF
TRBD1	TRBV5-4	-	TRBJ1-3	TGTGCCAGCAGACCCGGACAGGCCCATGGAAACACCATATATTTT	CASRPGQAHGNTIYF
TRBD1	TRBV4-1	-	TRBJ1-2	TGCGCCAGCAGCCTCCAGCGACAGGGACGGGAATATGGCTACACCTTC	CASSLQRQGREYGYTF
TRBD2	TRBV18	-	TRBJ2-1	TGTGCCAGCTCACGGCGGGAGATAGGTAATGAGCAGTTCTTC	CASSRREIGNEQFF
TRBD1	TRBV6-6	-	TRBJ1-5	TGTGCCACCCGAGGGACAGGGGAGAATCAGCCCCAGCATTTT	CATRGTGENQPQHF
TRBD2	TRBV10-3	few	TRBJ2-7	TGTGCCATCAGTGAGTCCCTAGCGGGAGGGGGCGAGCAGTACTTC	CAISESLAGGGEQYF
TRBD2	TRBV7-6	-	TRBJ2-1	TGTGCCAGCAGCTTACCCGGGGGAGGGTCCTACAATGAGCAGTTCTTC	CASSLPGGGSYNEQFF